The 20 T cell receptor beta chains in this list originate from one sample, sequenced in a study of blood T cell repertoires in COVID-19. Assay: immunoSEQ multiplex PCR; the TCRdb copy retains only in-frame clones and omits some. The sample consists of a few hundred thousand clones, approximately 89% of them appearing once. Material: PBMCs or T cells enriched from blood (not recorded which). Receptor source: a woman in her thirties or forties who had been exposed to COVID-19.

The V call is TRBV6-6, the J call TRBJ1-1, with TRBD1 matching 8 bases. The CDR3 extends over 15 amino acids. Germline CDR1 MNHNY, CDR2 SVGAGI (reference sequence). The J segment lost 4 bases and the V segment lost 5 bases, leaving 9 bases of the junction unmatched. CDR3 sequence (DNA): TGTGCCAGCAGTCGTACGACAGGGGATATCACTGAAGCTTTCTTT. This encodes CASSRTTGDITEAFF.

The V and J genes are TRBV7-8 and TRBJ2-1; D remains unclear. Trimming removed 7 bases at V and 0 bases at J, with 16 bases between. Germline V gives CDR1 SGHVS, CDR2 FQNEAQ. CDR3 length: 16 amino acids. CDR3 in amino acids: CASTQNPESSYNEQFF. CDR3 DNA: TGTGCCAGCACCCAAAACCCGGAGAGCTCCTACAATGAGCAGTTCTTC.

The V call is TRBV10-2, the J call TRBJ1-5, with D tentatively TRBD1 (5 bases). In germline, CDR1 is WSHSY, CDR2 SAAADI. V dropped 4 bases and J dropped 2 bases, with 24 bases sitting between them. This CDR3 spans 19 amino acids. The CDR3 bases are TGCGCCAGCAGTGCCAGAGAGGGTCTCGAAGCGGGGGGCAATCAGCCCCAGCATTTT. Amino acid sequence: CASSAREGLEAGGNQPQHF.

The rearrangement links TRBV19 to TRBJ1-1, with 7 bases aligning to TRBD1. The CDR3 covers 16 residues. Trimming removed 4 bases from V and 1 base from J; junction bases left unmatched: 9. Per the germline V gene, CDR1 is LNHDA and CDR2 is SQIVND (reference sequence). CDR3 coding DNA: TGTGCCAGTAGTAAGGGACAGCCTAGGAGGAACACTGAAGCTTTCTTT. Amino acid sequence: CASSKGQPRRNTEAFF.

The chain uses TRBV11-3 and TRBJ1-2; D may be TRBD1 (6 bases). The CDR3 totals 17 residues. Germline V gene lookup returns CDR1 SGHNT and CDR2 YENEEA. V gave up 1 base and J gave up 0 bases, with 15 bases separating them. In nucleotides, the CDR3 is TGTGCCAGCAGCTTAGTTCGGGGTACAGGGACTAACTATGGCTACACCTTC. Its protein is CASSLVRGTGTNYGYTF.

The rearrangement joins TRBV30 to TRBJ1-1; 8 bases line up with TRBD1. The CDR3 is 14 amino acids. Unmatched junction bases numbered 6, after V lost 5 bases and J lost 1 base. Per germline, CDR1 GTSNPN and CDR2 SVGIG (reference sequence). The CDR3 is CAWDLGTGNTEAFF. The DNA of the CDR3 is TGTGCCTGGGACCTCGGGACAGGGAACACTGAAGCTTTCTTT. The entire variable domain, with the rest obtained from reference TRBV30 and TRBJ1-1, is as follows: SQTIHQWPATLVQPVGSPLSLECTVEGTSNPNLYWYRQAAGRGLQLLFYSVGIGQISSEVPQNLSASRPQDRQFILSSKKLLLSDSGFYLCAWDLGTGNTEAFFGQGTRLTVV.

The V gene is TRBV5-1, the J gene TRBJ2-3; D remains unclear. V was shortened by 1 base and J by 5 bases, with 8 bases between the two germline ends. The CDR3 is 13 amino acids. Germline values: CDR1 SGHRS, CDR2 YFSETQ. CDR3 nucleotides: TGCGCCAGCAGCTTGCCGGAGTTAGATACGCAGTATTTT. The encoded protein is CASSLPELDTQYF.

The rearrangement links TRBV14 to TRBJ1-1; TRBD1 is a possible D gene (5 bases). Germline V CDR1 and CDR2: SGHDN, FVKESK. CDR3 length: 13 residues. V shed 1 base and J shed 8 bases, with 11 bases lying between them. The CDR3 nucleotides are TGTGCCAGCAGCCAAGTCATAGGACACGAAGCTTTCTTT. It translates to CASSQVIGHEAFF.

V and J are TRBV4-3 and TRBJ1-2; the D is unclear. The germline V gene has CDR1 LGHNA and CDR2 YSLEER. This CDR3 contains 15 residues. V lost 4 bases to trimming and J lost 0 bases, with 12 bases between them. CDR3 nucleotides: TGCGCCAGCAGCCTGAACAGAGTATCTAACTATGGCTACACCTTC. Translated, it gives CASSLNRVSNYGYTF.

The chain links TRBV5-1 to TRBJ1-2; 7 positions agree with TRBD1. Looked up from germline, CDR1 is SGHRS and CDR2 is YFSETQ. V gave up 3 bases and J gave up 1 base; unmatched junction bases: 12. This CDR3 has 17 residues. The CDR3 protein is CASSSGSRTGGNYGYTF. The DNA for the CDR3 is TGCGCCAGCAGCTCGGGTTCAAGGACAGGCGGTAACTATGGCTACACCTTC.

The chain links TRBV7-2 to TRBJ2-6; tentatively, D is TRBD2 (5 bases). The CDR3 covers 18 residues. V shed 6 bases and J shed 0 bases, with 18 bases lying between them. Per the germline V gene, CDR1 is SGHTA and CDR2 is FQGNSA. CDR3 loop: CASRNAGVSGSGANVLTF. The CDR3 DNA reads as TGTGCCAGCAGAAACGCCGGGGTTTCGGGCTCTGGGGCCAACGTCCTGACTTTC.

This chain joins TRBV2 and TRBJ2-7, with 7 bases identical to TRBD1. The CDR3 loop spans 13 amino acids. Looked up from germline, CDR1 is SNHLY and CDR2 is FYNNEI. The J segment lost 0 bases and the V segment lost 7 bases, leaving 3 bases of the junction unmatched. CDR3 amino acids: CASKPGGSYEQYF. The CDR3 DNA sequence: TGTGCCAGCAAGCCAGGGGGCTCCTACGAGCAGTACTTC.

This clone has a single count. The chain employs TRBV7-2 and TRBJ2-1, with 7 positions matching TRBD2. Germline loops: CDR1 SGHTA, CDR2 FQGNSA. There are 13 residues in the CDR3. The CDR3 here is CSSGGGAYNEQFF. The CDR3 coding sequence is TGTAGTTCCGGCGGGGGTGCCTACAATGAGCAGTTCTTC. Complete variable domain (other parts from reference TRBV7-2 and TRBJ2-1): GAGVSQSPSNKVTEKGKDVELRCDPISGHTALYWYRQSLGQGLEFLIYFQGNSAPDKSGLPSDRFSAERTGGSVSTLTIQRTQQEDSAVYLCSSGGGAYNEQFFGPGTRLTVL.

This clone was counted once. The V and J genes are TRBV3-1 (or the pseudogene TRBV3-2) and TRBJ2-5, with D tentatively TRBD2 (5 bases). Germline V gene lookup returns CDR1 LGHDT and CDR2 YNNKEL (reference sequence). This CDR3 contains 16 residues. Trimming shortened V by 3 bases and J by 3 bases, and 17 bases separated the two germline ends. The CDR3 bases are TGTGCCAGCAGCCAGGCCATATGGGAGCAGGAAGAGACCCAGTACTTC. This codes for CASSQAIWEQEETQYF.

The sample holds one count of this clone. V gene TRBV18 combines with J gene TRBJ1-2; weak D call: TRBD1 (5 bases). Trimming left V 6 bases short and J 6 bases short, with 20 bases between. The CDR3 contains 15 residues. Germline V CDR1 and CDR2: KGHSH, LQKENI. CDR3 in amino acids: CASSPTDQGLHGYTF. The CDR3 nucleotides read TGTGCCAGCTCCCCAACGGATCAGGGTCTTCATGGCTACACCTTC.

CDR3 loop: CASRASGANEKLFF. CDR3 bases: TGCGCCAGCAGGGCATCGGGAGCTAATGAAAAACTGTTTTTT. V and J are TRBV5-1 and TRBJ1-4; unclear D gene. The length of the CDR3 is 14 residues. Trimming took off 5 bases at V and 3 bases at J, with 11 bases between the two ends. Germline V gene sequence: CDR1 SGHRS, CDR2 YFSETQ.

This chain uses TRBV7-9 with TRBJ1-3; possibly TRBD1 for D (6 bases). CDR1 and CDR2 from the germline V gene are SEHNR and FQNEAQ (reference sequence). Trimming stripped 5 bases from V and 2 bases from J, with 16 bases between. The CDR3 loop spans 16 amino acids. The CDR3 DNA sequence: TGTGCCAGCAGCCGAAATGCAGGGGTAGCTGGAAACACCATATATTTT. This gives the protein CASSRNAGVAGNTIYF.

The chain employs TRBV15 and TRBJ2-3, with 10 bases that match TRBD2. V was pared by 5 bases and J by 4 bases, with 12 bases of the junction left unmatched. The CDR3 consists of 17 residues. Germline CDR1 LNHNV, CDR2 YYDKDF (reference sequence). CDR3 bases: TGTGCCACCAGCCCCCGGGGTAGCGGGAGGAGGTCAGATACGCAGTATTTT. Protein sequence: CATSPRGSGRRSDTQYF.

This clone has just a few counts. This chain uses TRBV21-1 with TRBJ1-1; the D call in the table, TRBD1, was not verified against the DNA. TRBV21-1 is a known pseudogene. The CDR3 has 16 amino acids. DNA of the CDR3: TGTGCCAGCAGCCTTCAACCGAAGGGGGTGTGCACTGAAGCTTTCTTT. The encoded protein is CASSLQPKGVCTEAFF.

The rearrangement links TRBV3-1 (or the pseudogene TRBV3-2) to TRBJ1-2; D is perhaps TRBD1 (6 bases). This CDR3 contains 14 residues. Germline CDR1 LGHDT, CDR2 YNNKEL (reference sequence). V lost 2 bases and J 2 bases, leaving 9 bases between the germline ends. The CDR3 DNA is TGTGCCAGCAGCCAAATTCAGGGGAACTATGGCTACACCTTC. Amino acids: CASSQIQGNYGYTF.